The clone carrying this TCR beta chain was seen at least ten times. TCRdb re-called the 5' RACE reads through MiXCR, storing one row per CDR3 protein. The sample holds tens of thousands of distinct CDR3 sequences, 3.5% to 5% seen once. The sample is drawn from a study of early T cells in non-severe SARS-CoV-2 infection. This CDR3 is 15 amino acids long. V dropped 5 bases and J dropped 2 bases, with 14 bases sitting between them. Per the germline V gene, CDR1 is MNHEY and CDR2 is SVGAGI. Sequenced material: whole blood. This TCR was sampled from an adult who was a healthcare worker with PCR-confirmed SARS-CoV-2 infection or an uninfected control (not recorded which). V gene TRBV6-5 combines with J gene TRBJ2-3, with D perhaps being TRBD1 or TRBD2 (6 bases each). CDR3 bases: TGTGCCAGCAGTCCCTTAGGGGGGTACACAGATACGCAGTATTTT. This sequence encodes CASSPLGGYTDTQYF.